Listed here is a single T cell receptor beta chain. This sample was included in a study of patients and donors after allogeneic stem cell transplantation. In TCRdb, the RT-PCR reads were re-called with MiXCR into one record per CDR3 protein. Among 160,000 or so distinct CDR3 sequences listed, approximately 24% were seen once. The CDR3 covers 14 residues. Germline CDR1 and CDR2: MNHEY and SVGEGT. The V and J ends lost 2 bases and 1 base respectively, with 5 bases between them. The genes are TRBV6-2 or TRBV6-3 and TRBJ2-2; D is uncertain. The source of this sequence is a human donor who was either an allogeneic HSCT recipient or a stem cell or donor lymphocyte infusion donor (not recorded which). It is not recorded whose cells these are; they may come from a transplant donor. The sample consisted of blood, either unsorted or a sorted T cell fraction (not recorded which). The CDR3 DNA reads TGTGCCAGCAGTTACGATGGGAACACCGGGGAGCTGTTTTTT. This sequence encodes CASSYDGNTGELFF.